These T cell receptor beta chains were read from a single sample in a study of cytotoxic CD8 clonotypes in ibrutinib-treated CLL. Profiled with immunoSEQ multiplex PCR; TCRdb holds only in-frame clones, not every one. The sample contains roughly 200,000 clones, 75% to 85% of which appear only once. Sequenced here: PBMCs, sampled after 12 months of ibrutinib treatment. These receptor sequences come from a human donor with chronic lymphocytic leukemia. Each CDR3 is given with its conserved first and last residue. The order of the fields is J gene, V gene, D gene, CDR3 protein. The D gene is left open where the match is weak.

TRBJ2-7 | TRBV7-6 | TRBD1 | CASSLGGQGIYEQYF
TRBJ2-5 | TRBV27 | TRBD1 | CASSLRGWTGQETQYF
TRBJ2-1 | TRBV7-2 | TRBD2 | CASSPAGGPGYEQFF
TRBJ1-4 | TRBV19 | - | CATRTLANEKLFF
TRBJ2-6 | TRBV5-1 | TRBD1 | CASRPQPGQGLSGADVLTF
TRBJ2-1 | TRBV5-1 | TRBD1 | CASSFTGGQYNEQFF
TRBJ1-1 | TRBV19 | TRBD1 | CASISGQGVFEAFF
TRBJ2-7 | TRBV11-3 | - | CASSPEWGYEQYF
TRBJ2-7 | TRBV19 | TRBD1 | CASSRQGIHEQYF
TRBJ2-7 | TRBV28 | - | CASRGRDAGTYEQYF
TRBJ1-1 | TRBV6-5 | - | CATGRFMNTEAFF
TRBJ1-4 | TRBV2 | - | CASSVLEGTNEKLFF
TRBJ2-7 | TRBV6-5 | TRBD2 | CASLAGEQYF
TRBJ2-2 | TRBV2 | - | CASSEVAASNTGELFF
TRBJ2-5 | TRBV2 | - | CASRGRVQETQYF
TRBJ2-1 | TRBV18 | TRBD2 | CASSLSSGSIEQFF
TRBJ1-1 | TRBV7-8 | TRBD1 | CASSALQGRYTEAFF
TRBJ2-3 | TRBV5-1 | TRBD2 | CASSPPTSEIGATQYF
TRBJ2-7 | TRBV5-6 | - | CASSWAEGWNEQYF
TRBJ2-2 | TRBV7-9 | - | CASSPPWGNLAPNTGELFF
TRBJ2-7 | TRBV7-9 | TRBD2 | CASSRELAVPYEQYF
TRBJ1-1 | TRBV9 | - | CASSVSGMNTEAFF
TRBJ1-2 | TRBV6-1 | - | CASRIPTGVYGYTF
TRBJ2-3 | TRBV14 | TRBD1 | CASDSHGTESTDTQYF
TRBJ2-5 | TRBV15 | TRBD2 | CATSTTSGGPGETQYF
TRBJ2-7 | TRBV15 | - | CATSRGGAEPRKTYEQYF
TRBJ2-7 | TRBV5-1 | - | CASSLRGGVSYEQYF
TRBJ1-1 | TRBV5-1 | TRBD1 | CASTLWDRGGTEAFF
TRBJ1-2 | TRBV5-1 | TRBD1 | CASSLEGGMGYTF
TRBJ2-7 | TRBV6-5 | TRBD1 | CASRSGQGPYEQYF
TRBJ1-2 | TRBV7-2 | - | CASSLDRDQNYGYTF
TRBJ1-1 | TRBV4-1 | - | CASSQVGLNTEAFF
TRBJ2-1 | TRBV7-9 | TRBD1 | CASSPRQGRVNEQFF
TRBJ1-5 | TRBV2 | - | CASSEESLRQTYSNQPQHF
TRBJ2-5 | TRBV5-3 | - | CARSLVYEGQETQYF
TRBJ2-2 | TRBV11-3 | TRBD2 | CASSSPTSGGTGELFF
TRBJ2-5 | TRBV20-1 | - | CSAIRETQYF